This TCR beta chain was identified in a study of blood T cell repertoires in COVID-19. About the research overall: Samples taken during acute and convalescent COVID-19 were collected in the United States, Italy and Spain. The cDNA or gDNA used as material had been derived from T cells, B-cell-depleted T cells, or PBMCs.

Deletions cut 6 bases from V and 0 bases from J, with 9 bases between. CDR3 length equals 14 residues. Germline-derived CDR1 and CDR2 are SQVTM and ANQGSEA. Original processing notes: Amplified reference gene primers provided the basis for estimating nucleated cell counts. The table came from immunoSEQ multiplex PCR; TCRdb's copy has only in-frame clones and leaves some out. V and J calls and clone size follow that table, whereas D and trimming were derived from the DNA. Of tens of thousands of clones in the sample, over 65% were seen once. Sequenced sample: peripheral blood. The chain is built from TRBV29-1 and TRBJ2-6, with D unresolved. This receptor was identified in a human donor in a cohort sampled during active COVID-19. Written as DNA, the CDR3 is TGCAGCGTGACGCAGGACTCTGGGGCCAACGTCCTGACTTTC. Amino acids: CSVTQDSGANVLTF.